These T cell receptor beta chains were read from a single sample in a study of T cell responses to AZD1222 COVID-19 vaccine. Sequencing used immunoSEQ multiplex PCR; TCRdb keeps in-frame clones, though not all of them. There are under 150,000 clones in the sample; roughly 92% occur only once, and 1.6% lies in the top ten. This specimen consisted of peripheral blood, obtained 28 days after the second AZD1222 dose. Source of these receptors: an adult who received the AZD1222 COVID-19 vaccine. Each CDR3 is given with its conserved first and last residue. A D gene is named only where the DNA matches it firmly. Not every row has a clone size; where given, it reads once, few, many or a size class.

.	14	TRBV5-1	.	TRBJ1-2	CASSLTGNDYGYTF	TGCGCCAGCAGCTTGACAGGGAACGACTATGGCTACACCTTC
TRBD2	15	TRBV19	.	TRBJ2-2	CASSLLSGTSGELFF	TGTGCCAGTAGCTTGCTCAGCGGGACCTCCGGGGAGCTGTTTTTT
TRBD1	14	TRBV3-1/TRBV3-2	once	TRBJ1-2	CASSREQGNYGYTF	TGTGCCAGCAGCCGGGAACAGGGGAACTATGGCTACACCTTC
.	12	TRBV11-2	.	TRBJ2-7	CASMGGGYEQYF	TGTGCCAGCATGGGGGGAGGATACGAGCAGTACTTC
.	15	TRBV6-6	.	TRBJ1-6	CASSYFGSYNSPLHF	TGTGCCAGCAGTTACTTCGGATCCTATAATTCACCCCTCCACTTT
.	15	TRBV28	once	TRBJ2-4	CASSFWARAKNIQYF	TGTGCCAGCAGTTTCTGGGCTAGAGCCAAAAACATTCAGTACTTC
TRBD2	17	TRBV9	once	TRBJ2-1	CASSATRRSGKYGEQFF	TGTGCCAGCAGCGCGACCCGGAGGAGCGGGAAATATGGTGAGCAGTTCTTC
.	14	TRBV6-5	.	TRBJ2-5	CASSYGRSRETQYF	TGTGCCAGCAGTTATGGACGATCGCGGGAGACCCAGTACTTC
TRBD1	17	TRBV7-8	.	TRBJ2-7	CASSFHPGTGDVYEQYF	TGTGCCAGCAGCTTCCATCCCGGGACAGGGGACGTCTACGAGCAGTACTTC
.	16	TRBV19	.	TRBJ2-1	CASSFLSGSSYNEQFF	TGTGCCAGTAGTTTCTTATCGGGGAGCTCCTACAATGAGCAGTTCTTC
.	12	TRBV3-1/TRBV3-2	.	TRBJ1-4	CASSRIGEKLFF	TGTGCCAGCAGCCGCATAGGGGAAAAACTGTTTTTT
.	12	TRBV30	.	TRBJ1-2	CAWSVQRGGYTF	TGTGCCTGGAGTGTACAGCGGGGCGGCTACACCTTC
.	16	TRBV28	once	TRBJ1-3	CASSLSSFYSGNTIYF	TGTGCCAGCAGTTTATCTTCCTTCTACTCTGGAAACACCATATATTTT
.	16	TRBV28	.	TRBJ1-3	CASSLPRSGSGNTIYF	TGTGCCAGCAGCCTACCCCGTTCGGGGTCTGGAAACACCATATATTTT
.	16	TRBV5-1	.	TRBJ2-3	CASSLVASANFDTQYF	TGCGCCAGCAGCTTGGTGGCTAGCGCAAACTTCGATACGCAGTATTTT
TRBD1	14	TRBV5-8	.	TRBJ1-2	CASTGTGWNYGYTF	TGTGCCAGCACAGGGACAGGGTGGAACTATGGCTACACCTTC
.	15	TRBV2	.	TRBJ2-7	CASSEGQIISYEQYF	TGTGCCAGCAGTGAAGGGCAGATTATTTCCTACGAGCAGTACTTC